This T cell receptor beta chain is drawn from a study of T cell responses to AZD1222 COVID-19 vaccine. Second-dose intervals of approximately 4 or approximately 12 weeks were pooled. There are 14 residues in the CDR3. V was cut by 0 bases and J by 0 bases, with 5 bases left in between. Germline V gives CDR1 KGHSH, CDR2 LQKENI. The assay was immunoSEQ multiplex PCR, and TCRdb's table has in-frame clones only and misses some. The profile shows around 99,000 clones, 80% to 95% of them singletons. V and J are TRBV18 and TRBJ1-1; D gene unclear. This sequence was found in an adult who received the AZD1222 COVID-19 vaccine. Sequenced here: peripheral blood, sampled 28 days after the second AZD1222 dose. The CDR3 sequence: CASSPPSVNTEAFF. CDR3 bases: TGTGCCAGCTCACCACCATCCGTGAACACTGAAGCTTTCTTT.